The 3 T cell receptor beta chains below all came from one sample that was sequenced in a study of identical twins. TCRdb re-analysed the 5' RACE reads in MiXCR, keeping a single row per CDR3 protein. The top ten clones hold around 3.4% of a sample with about 260,000 distinct CDR3 sequences, approximately 7% of them seen once. The data also belong to a second study, concerning yellow fever vaccine responses in identical twins.

The sequenced material came from memory (CD45RO+) T cells sorted from blood. The receptors stem from a woman aged 18-29 years in good health.

This chain links TRBV24-1 with TRBJ1-4; tentatively, D is TRBD1 (5 bases). Trimming left V 0 bases short and J 8 bases short, with 12 bases between. CDR3 length: 15 amino acids. Germline assignment: CDR1 KGHDR and CDR2 SFDVKD. The CDR3, as DNA: TGTGCCACCAGTGATTTGCGAGGAGGGACGGAAAAACTGTTTTTT. It encodes CATSDLRGGTEKLFF.

This clonotype has ten or more counts. DNA of the CDR3: TGCAGTGCTACCCGCCGGGGAGTTGGGAAAGAATACGAGCAGTACTTC. It translates to CSATRRGVGKEYEQYF. This chain connects TRBV20-1 to TRBJ2-7; D might be TRBD2 (5 bases). The CDR3 length is 16 residues. From germline, CDR1 is DFQATT and CDR2 SNEGSKA (reference sequence). Trimming took off 4 bases at V and 4 bases at J, with 23 bases between the two ends.

There are a few counts of this clonotype. J is TRBJ1-4 and V is TRBV11-2; unclear D gene. The CDR3 runs to 15 residues. V lost 4 bases and J 5 bases, leaving 14 bases between the germline ends. CDR1 and CDR2 from the germline V gene are SGHAT and FQNNGV. The CDR3 loop is CASSSGLGVNEKLFF. CDR3 in DNA: TGTGCCAGCAGCTCTGGGTTAGGAGTCAATGAAAAACTGTTTTTT.